The rows below give T cell receptor beta chains drawn from one sample of a study of memory CD4+ T cells and cytomegalovirus serostatus. Sequenced by immunoSEQ multiplex PCR; TCRdb stores in-frame clones only, minus some. The sample lists 65,000 to 95,000 clones, approximately 80% occurring once. The specimen was memory CD4+ T cells from blood. The receptors were sampled from an adult in good health and CMV-seronegative. The CDR3 runs from the conserved cysteine through the conserved F or W. D genes are given only for firm matches. Size is stated for part of the rows, as once, few or many counts, or as a class when the clone is expanded.

V	size	D	J	CDR3	DNA
TRBV18	.	.	TRBJ1-2	CASSPRTESLEGYTF	TGTGCCAGCTCACCTCGGACCGAGTCGCTTGAAGGCTACACCTTC
TRBV30	.	.	TRBJ1-1	CAWSRGGSAFF	TGTGCCTGGAGCAGGGGCGGATCGGCTTTCTTT
TRBV18	.	TRBD1	TRBJ1-1	CASSPRDRDTEAFF	TGTGCCAGCTCGCCCCGGGACAGGGACACTGAAGCTTTCTTT
TRBV5-1	few	.	TRBJ1-1	CASSLGGQEAFF	TGCGCCAGCAGCTTGGGAGGGCAGGAAGCTTTCTTT
TRBV2	.	.	TRBJ1-4	CASARGATNEKLFF	TGTGCCAGCGCCCGGGGCGCAACTAATGAAAAACTGTTTTTT
TRBV6-5	few	TRBD2	TRBJ2-3	CASSYGTSGGTDTQYF	TGTGCCAGCAGTTACGGTACTAGCGGGGGGACAGATACGCAGTATTTT
TRBV6-5	.	.	TRBJ1-4	CASSYHTQGEKLFF	TGTGCCAGCAGCTACCATACTCAGGGTGAAAAACTGTTTTTT
TRBV5-1	.	.	TRBJ2-7	CASSLGGESVVEQYF	TGCGCCAGCAGCTTGGGGGGGGAGTCTGTGGTCGAGCAGTACTTC
TRBV7-9	.	TRBD1	TRBJ2-5	CASSRHIDRDSETQYF	TGTGCCAGCAGCCGCCACATAGACAGGGATAGCGAGACCCAGTACTTC
TRBV2	.	.	TRBJ1-2	CASSDELGYGYTF	TGTGCCAGCAGTGACGAGTTGGGGTATGGCTACACCTTC
TRBV15	once	TRBD1	TRBJ2-5	CATSTQTGGFRETQYF	TGTGCCACCAGCACTCAGACAGGGGGCTTTAGGGAGACCCAGTACTTC
TRBV12-5	.	.	TRBJ1-5	CASGLLDGYSNQPQHF	TGTGCTAGTGGTTTGTTGGACGGTTATAGCAATCAGCCCCAGCATTTT
TRBV11-3	.	.	TRBJ2-5	CASSLGGARGPEETQYF	TGTGCCAGCAGCTTGGGTGGGGCCCGAGGGCCTGAAGAGACCCAGTACTTC
TRBV28	.	.	TRBJ1-3	CASSPKGVSSGNTIYF	TGTGCCAGCAGTCCTAAGGGAGTAAGCTCTGGAAACACCATATATTTT
TRBV9	.	.	TRBJ2-2	CASSGTLANTGELFF	TGTGCCAGCAGCGGGACACTCGCGAACACCGGGGAGCTGTTTTTT
TRBV7-2	.	.	TRBJ2-7	CASSTGPQSEQYF	TGTGCCAGCAGCACGGGACCCCAAAGCGAGCAGTACTTC
TRBV28	once	.	TRBJ1-2	CASSSPAGEDGYTF	TGTGCCAGCAGTTCACCCGCAGGGGAGGATGGCTACACCTTC
TRBV29-1	.	.	TRBJ1-2	CSVEGQETYGYTF	TGCAGCGTTGAAGGGCAGGAGACCTATGGCTACACCTTC
TRBV6-1	few	.	TRBJ1-2	CASSVTGTGGYTF	TGTGCCAGCAGTGTAACAGGAACCGGAGGCTACACCTTC
TRBV2	.	.	TRBJ1-6	CASKGTSASPLHF	TGTGCCAGCAAAGGGACGAGTGCGTCACCCCTCCACTTT
TRBV19	few	.	TRBJ1-1	CASSISTAEAFF	TGTGCCAGTAGTATCTCGACGGCTGAAGCTTTCTTT
TRBV19	.	.	TRBJ1-2	CASSIVEGGRGYTF	TGTGCCAGTAGTATAGTCGAGGGCGGCCGGGGCTACACCTTC
TRBV28	.	.	TRBJ2-7	CASSRGGGSYEQYF	TGTGCCAGCAGCCGAGGGGGAGGTTCCTACGAGCAGTACTTC
TRBV10-1	.	.	TRBJ1-1	CASQSQGNTEAFF	TGCGCCAGCCAGTCCCAGGGGAACACTGAAGCTTTCTTT
TRBV6-1	.	TRBD1	TRBJ1-2	CASSEVWDRGLVVGYTF	TGTGCCAGCAGTGAAGTGTGGGACAGGGGGCTTGTAGTAGGCTACACCTTC
TRBV6-5	.	.	TRBJ1-5	CASSYYREGNQPQHF	TGTGCCAGCAGTTACTACAGGGAGGGCAATCAGCCCCAGCATTTT
TRBV4-3	.	.	TRBJ2-7	CASSQAPGEGEQYF	TGCGCCAGCAGCCAAGCGCCAGGGGAAGGCGAGCAGTACTTC
TRBV5-1	few	.	TRBJ2-7	CASRLYSTYEQYF	TGCGCCAGCAGGCTTTATAGTACGTACGAGCAGTACTTC
TRBV30	few	.	TRBJ2-3	CAWTPNGGNADTQYF	TGTGCCTGGACCCCAAACGGGGGAAACGCGGATACGCAGTATTTT
TRBV10-3	.	.	TRBJ2-1	CAISESKKTGGNNEQFF	TGTGCCATCAGTGAGTCGAAGAAGACAGGAGGTAACAATGAGCAGTTCTTC
TRBV30	.	.	TRBJ1-1	CAWSVKGITEAFF	TGTGCCTGGAGTGTGAAGGGGATCACTGAAGCTTTCTTT
TRBV5-4	.	.	TRBJ2-4	CASSLAFSGVNIQYF	TGTGCCAGCAGCTTGGCGTTTTCGGGTGTTAACATTCAGTACTTC
TRBV6-6	.	.	TRBJ1-2	CASSPSGGDDYGYTF	TGTGCCAGCAGCCCGTCCGGAGGAGACGACTATGGCTACACCTTC
TRBV2	.	.	TRBJ2-5	CASSGPQGRGPETQYF	TGTGCCAGCAGTGGACCACAGGGGAGGGGGCCGGAGACCCAGTACTTC
TRBV6-1	.	.	TRBJ1-6	CASSATANSPLHF	TGTGCCAGCAGTGCGACAGCAAATTCACCCCTCCACTTT
TRBV6-5	.	.	TRBJ1-5	CASSPRVEQPQHF	TGTGCCAGCAGTCCCCGGGTTGAACAGCCCCAGCATTTT